This T cell receptor beta chain was captured in a study of blood T cells in healthy people across ages. Study at large: Template switching captured about one barcoded beta molecule per two T cells.

A sample-barcoded 5' primer and a J-beta primer mix were used in a second PCR of about 7 to 11 cycles. TCRdb re-called the 5' RACE reads with MiXCR, one entry per CDR3 protein. The data contain about 1.4 million distinct CDR3 sequences, 59% of them singletons. Study-level results: Older age went with lower TCR beta diversity per million T cells, in a roughly linear way. Diversity estimated from one million T cells was considered an underestimate. Long-lived and aged donors differed, with more naive CD4+ cells and higher diversity in the long-lived.

Germline V lookup: CDR1 DFQATT, CDR2 SNEGSKA (reference sequence). The CDR3 runs to 10 residues. V was trimmed by 2 bases and J by 4 bases, leaving 2 bases between them. A word on this clonotype: What it recognizes is unknown.

The rearrangement uses TRBV20-1 and TRBJ1-1; no reliable D call. This TCR was recovered from a man younger than 35 in good health. The source material was blood. As DNA, the CDR3 is TGCAGTGCTAGAACCACTGAAGCTTTCTTT. Translating gives CSARTTEAFF.